This TCR beta chain was captured in a study of blood T cell repertoires in COVID-19. CDR1 is LGHDT and CDR2 is YNNKEL in the germline V gene (reference sequence). The CDR3 has 20 residues. Trimming stripped 4 bases from V and 0 bases from J, with 25 bases between. The data were produced by immunoSEQ multiplex PCR, yet TCRdb's version contains in-frame clones alone and is incomplete. The sample has about 220,000 clones, around 82% seen once. The receptor comes from a woman older than 75 with acute or convalescent COVID-19. J is TRBJ1-5 and V is TRBV3-1 (or the pseudogene TRBV3-2); D is uncertain. The sequenced sample was peripheral blood. CDR3 residues: CASSPSLSGNRAYSNQPQHF. CDR3 coding DNA: TGTGCCAGCAGCCCCAGCCTATCCGGGAACCGGGCTTATAGCAATCAGCCCCAGCATTTT.